Below, one T cell receptor (beta chain) is given with its context. Its target is not known. This CDR3 contains 14 residues. Looked up from germline, CDR1 is KGHSH and CDR2 is LQKENI. The V end lost 5 bases, the J end lost 4 bases, and 12 bases lay between the germline ends. A J-beta primer mix and a sample-barcoded 5' primer were used in a second PCR of about 7 to 12 cycles. Each cDNA molecule, via a template-switch adaptor with 12 random nucleotides, was tagged. TCRdb processed the 5' RACE reads anew with MiXCR; each CDR3 protein has one entry. The table has about 1,500,000 distinct CDR3 sequences, about 30% seen once. These data belong to a study of blood T cells in healthy people across ages. Findings and caveats of the study: Naive CD4+ cell counts and diversity both ran higher in long-lived than in aged donors.

J is TRBJ2-1 and V is TRBV18; maybe TRBD2 (6 bases). The sequenced sample consisted of blood. This TCR was recovered from a woman aged 25 to 39 in good health. CDR3 sequence (DNA): TGTGCCAGCTCAAAGTCTAGCGTGTACAATGAGCAGTTCTTC. This codes for CASSKSSVYNEQFF.